The 8 T cell receptor gamma chains below were found in one sample sequenced in a study of Vδ1+ human thymocytes (dated by TCRdb to the late 2010s). Overall study results and their limits: The thymic TRG and TRD repertoires appeared highly polyclonal, with Gaussian CDR3 length distributions, in contrast to the oligoclonal repertoires of peripheral blood.

Sequencing instrument: Illumina MiSeq. RNA extraction was performed with the RNeasy mini kit, and reverse transcription was done with Superscript III. CDR3 amplicons were produced by multiplex PCR using pooled V-gene forward primers and a constant-region reverse primer with Illumina adaptor overhangs. TCRdb reprocessed the public data with the CATT caller; entries with the same nucleotide sequence were combined afterwards. This sample gives tens of thousands of gamma-chain clones in total; around a fifth of them show up just once. Of the sample, less than 2% is held by the ten largest clones. Their antigens are not known. The specimen sequenced was Vdelta1+ gamma-delta thymocytes from the thymus. Interpreted using the paper, the cell subset or site label stands for: FACS-sorted CD3+ TCRalphabeta- TCRVdelta1+ TCRVdelta2- thymocytes. These receptors all come from a boy under two years old who had congenital heart surgery.

The chain couples TRGV2 to TRGJ1 or TRGJ2. This CDR3 is built from 14 residues. Germline CDR1 reads EGSNGY; CDR2 reads YDSYNSKV. V was clipped by 0 bases and J by 6 bases; unmatched bases: 8. The DNA for the CDR3 is TGTGCCACCTGGGACGGGCCCCTTTCTTATAAGAAACTCTTT. Encoded protein: CATWDGPLSYKKLF.

Only a few counts were recorded for this clone. The chain uses TRGV9 and TRGJP. The germline gives CDR1 GITISATS, CDR2 ISYDGTV (reference sequence). There are 18 residues in the CDR3. V lost 0 bases to trimming and J lost 9 bases; unmatched junction nucleotides: 11. The DNA of the CDR3 is TGTGCCTTGTGGGAGGTGTATAGTGACGGGTTGGGCAAAAAAATCAAGGTATTT. Its translation: CALWEVYSDGLGKKIKVF.

The chain carries TRGV9 and TRGJ1 or TRGJ2. The CDR3 covers 16 residues. The germline V gene has CDR1 GITISATS and CDR2 ISYDGTV (reference sequence). Trimming removed 1 base from V and 3 bases from J; junction bases left unmatched: 12. CDR3 in amino acids: CALWEVRSLIYYKKLF. The CDR3 DNA reads TGTGCCTTGTGGGAGGTACGCTCATTAATTTATTATAAGAAACTCTTT.

This clone has more than one count but fewer than ten. The V and J genes are TRGV9 and TRGJ1 or TRGJ2. V lost 3 bases and J lost 7; bases outside the gene matches: 12. Germline CDR1 is GITISATS and CDR2 is ISYDGTV (reference sequence). The CDR3 runs 14 residues. The CDR3 here is CALWEPPLEYKKLF. The CDR3 DNA reads as TGTGCCTTGTGGGAGCCCCCGCTTGAGTATAAGAAACTCTTT.

This clone was observed once. The chain has TRGV4 and TRGJ1 or TRGJ2. There are 14 residues in the CDR3. CDR1 and CDR2 (germline): EGSTGY, YDSYTSSV. V lost 0 bases to trimming and J lost 2 bases; unmatched junction nucleotides: 4. CDR3 region: CATWDGSYYYKKLF. The DNA of the CDR3 is TGTGCCACCTGGGATGGGAGCTATTATTATAAGAAACTCTTT.

This clone was found a few times. Other DNA sequences from this sample encode an identical CDR3 as well. This chain uses TRGV5 with TRGJ1 or TRGJ2. Germline V gives CDR1 VINAFY, CDR2 YDVSNSKD. Trimming removed 1 base from V and 8 bases from J; junction bases left unmatched: 2. CDR3 length: 11 amino acids. CDR3 nucleotides: TGTGCCACCTGGGACAGCAATAAGAAACTCTTT. Encoded protein: CATWDSNKKLF.

This clone showed up just a few times. The V and J genes are TRGV4 and TRGJ1 or TRGJ2. From germline, CDR1 is EGSTGY and CDR2 YDSYTSSV. The J segment lost 6 bases and the V segment lost 2 bases, leaving 7 bases of the junction unmatched. This CDR3 spans 13 amino acids. The CDR3 loop is CATWDEHGYKKLF. CDR3 nucleotide sequence: TGTGCCACCTGGGATGAACACGGTTATAAGAAACTCTTT.

This clone was recorded a few times. This chain joins TRGV4 and TRGJ1 or TRGJ2. This CDR3 spans 14 amino acids. The junction had 10 bases not matched to a gene; V was cut back by 3 bases and J by 5 bases. Germline values: CDR1 EGSTGY, CDR2 YDSYTSSV. CDR3 nucleotide sequence: TGTGCCACCTGGGATAGGCCGTGGGATTATAAGAAACTCTTT. The encoded protein is CATWDRPWDYKKLF.